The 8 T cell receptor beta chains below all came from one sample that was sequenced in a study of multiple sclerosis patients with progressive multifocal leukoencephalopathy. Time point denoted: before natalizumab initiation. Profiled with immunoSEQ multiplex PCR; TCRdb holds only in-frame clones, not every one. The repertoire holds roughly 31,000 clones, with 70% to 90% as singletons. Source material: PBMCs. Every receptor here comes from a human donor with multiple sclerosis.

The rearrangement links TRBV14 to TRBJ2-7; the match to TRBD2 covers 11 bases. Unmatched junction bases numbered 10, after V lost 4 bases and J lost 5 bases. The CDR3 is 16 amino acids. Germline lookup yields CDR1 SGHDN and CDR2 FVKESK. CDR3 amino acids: CASSRVSGRAAHEQYF. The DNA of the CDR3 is TGTGCCAGCAGCCGAGTTAGCGGGAGGGCCGCCCACGAGCAGTACTTC.

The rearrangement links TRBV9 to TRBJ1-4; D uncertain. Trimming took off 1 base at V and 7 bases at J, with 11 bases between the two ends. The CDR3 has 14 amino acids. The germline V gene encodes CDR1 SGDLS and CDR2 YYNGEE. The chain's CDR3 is CASSVRGVGEKLFF. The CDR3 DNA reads TGTGCCAGCAGCGTACGCGGAGTCGGTGAAAAACTGTTTTTT. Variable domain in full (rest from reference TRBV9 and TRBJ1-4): DSGVTQTPKHLITATGQRVTLRCSPRSGDLSVYWYQQSLDQGLQFLIQYYNGEERAKGNILERFSAQQFPDLHSELNLSSLELGDSALYFCASSVRGVGEKLFFGSGTQLSVL.

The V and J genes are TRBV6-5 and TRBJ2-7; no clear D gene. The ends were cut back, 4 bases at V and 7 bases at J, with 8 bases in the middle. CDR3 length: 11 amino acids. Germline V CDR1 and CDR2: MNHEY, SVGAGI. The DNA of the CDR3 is TGTGCCAGCAGTTTTCCGGAGGAGCAGTACTTC. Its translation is CASSFPEEQYF.

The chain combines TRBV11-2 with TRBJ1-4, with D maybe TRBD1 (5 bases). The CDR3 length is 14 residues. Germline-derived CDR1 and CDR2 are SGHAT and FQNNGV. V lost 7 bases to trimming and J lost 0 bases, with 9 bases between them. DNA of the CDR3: TGTGCCAGCAAAAGGGGCACAACTAATGAAAAACTGTTTTTT. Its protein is CASKRGTTNEKLFF.

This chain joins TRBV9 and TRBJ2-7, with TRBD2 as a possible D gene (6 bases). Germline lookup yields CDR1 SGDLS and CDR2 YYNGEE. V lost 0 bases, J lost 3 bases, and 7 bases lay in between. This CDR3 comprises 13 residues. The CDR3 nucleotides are TGTGCCAGCAGCGTAGACGGGAGCTACGAGCAGTACTTC. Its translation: CASSVDGSYEQYF.

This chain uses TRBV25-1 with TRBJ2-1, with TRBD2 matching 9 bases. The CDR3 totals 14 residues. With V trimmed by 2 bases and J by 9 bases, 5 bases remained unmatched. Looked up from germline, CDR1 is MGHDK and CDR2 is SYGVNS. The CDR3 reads CASSEAGGSPEQFF. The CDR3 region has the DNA TGTGCCAGCAGTGAAGCGGGAGGGTCCCCTGAGCAGTTCTTC. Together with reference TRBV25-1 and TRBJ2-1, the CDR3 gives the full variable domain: EADIYQTPRYLVIGTGKKITLECSQTMGHDKMYWYQQDPGMELHLIHYSYGVNSTEKGDLSSESTVSRIRTEHFPLTLESARPSHTSQYLCASSEAGGSPEQFFGPGTRLTVL.

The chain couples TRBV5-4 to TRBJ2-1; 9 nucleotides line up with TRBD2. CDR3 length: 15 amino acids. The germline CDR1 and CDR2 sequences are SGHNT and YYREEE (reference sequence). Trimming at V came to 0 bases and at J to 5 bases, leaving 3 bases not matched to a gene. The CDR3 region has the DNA TGTGCCAGCAGCTTGGCCGGACTAGCGAACAATGAGCAGTTCTTC. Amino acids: CASSLAGLANNEQFF.

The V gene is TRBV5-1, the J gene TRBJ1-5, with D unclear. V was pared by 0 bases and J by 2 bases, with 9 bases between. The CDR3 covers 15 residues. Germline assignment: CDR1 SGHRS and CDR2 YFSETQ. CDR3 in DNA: TGCGCCAGCAGCTTGGATAACAATGGCAATCAGCCCCAGCATTTT. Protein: CASSLDNNGNQPQHF.